Each of the 24 T cell receptor beta chains below was sequenced from the same sample in a study of breast tumors, draining lymph nodes, adjacent tissues. Breast cancer patients provided tissue from their axillary draining lymph nodes. TCRdb re-called the multiplex PCR reads through MiXCR, storing one row per CDR3 protein. The table includes around 130,000 distinct CDR3 sequences, about 33% detected once. The sample was axillary lymph node tissue. The receptors derive from a female donor with breast cancer. Some clones in this sample may be carry-over from other donors' samples.

Ten or more counts support this clonotype. The chain recombines TRBV6-6 with TRBJ2-5, with TRBD2 matching over 13 bases. With V trimmed by 6 bases and J by 2 bases, 6 bases remained unmatched. CDR3 length: 16 residues. Germline V gene data show CDR1 as MNHNY and CDR2 as SVGAGI (reference sequence). The CDR3 reads CASSRTSGGRQETQYF. CDR3 in DNA: TGTGCCAGCAGCAGGACTAGCGGGGGACGACAAGAGACCCAGTACTTC.

In its sample, this clonotype was seen many times. The chain carries TRBV7-3 and TRBJ2-5; TRBD1 might be the D (5 bases). The germline V and J ends were trimmed by 0 bases and 2 bases, with 7 bases remaining between them. There are 14 residues in the CDR3. Germline CDR1 is SGHTA and CDR2 is FQGTGA. The CDR3 DNA is TGTGCCAGCAGCTTAACCCAGGGACAAGAGACCCAGTACTTC. Encoded protein: CASSLTQGQETQYF.

There are a few counts of this clonotype. This may stem from a read error, because a much larger clone lies one nucleotide away. This chain uses TRBV7-2 with TRBJ2-5; 16 bases are shared with TRBD2. From germline, CDR1 is SGHTA and CDR2 FQGNSA. V shed 5 bases and J 6 bases; nucleotides not matched to a gene: 12. This CDR3 is built from 18 residues. The CDR3 region is CASSMGLAGGSRQQTQYF. DNA for the CDR3: TGTGCCAGCAGCATGGGACTAGCGGGGGGGAGTCGGCAACAGACCCAGTACTTC.

The chain combines TRBV27 with TRBJ2-1; the D gene is possibly TRBD1 (5 bases). The CDR3 extends over 15 amino acids. The V end lost 4 bases, the J end lost 0 bases, and 10 bases lay between the germline ends. CDR1 is MNHEY and CDR2 is SMNVEV in the germline V gene (reference sequence). In nucleotides, the CDR3 is TGTGCCAGCAGTTCGATACAGGTCTCCTACAATGAGCAGTTCTTC. Its protein product is CASSSIQVSYNEQFF.

The sample holds many counts of this clonotype. This chain connects TRBV6-5 to TRBJ1-2; D possibly corresponds to TRBD1 (5 bases). The ends were cut back, 6 bases at V and 7 bases at J, with 12 bases in the middle. The CDR3 has 12 amino acids. Germline V CDR1 and CDR2: MNHEY, SVGAGI. The CDR3 DNA sequence: TGTGCCAGCAGCCCCGGGGGGGTTGGCTACACCTTC. As protein: CASSPGGVGYTF.

On this clonotype itself: The junction differs from germline at one of its ends, possibly a read error. V and J are TRBV7-3 and TRBJ2-5, with TRBD1 identical over 11 bases. Germline assignment: CDR1 SGHTA and CDR2 FQGTGA. CDR3 length: 15 residues. The CDR3 here is CVSSLQDRGHETQYF. CDR3 nucleotides: TGTGTCAGCAGCTTACAGGACAGGGGGCACGAGACCCAGTACTTC.

This clonotype showed up just a few times. Possible read error: a much larger clone is one base away. The rearrangement uses TRBV6-6 and TRBJ2-2, with D uncertain. V shed 8 bases and J shed 5 bases, with 15 bases lying between them. The V gene's germline CDR1 is MNHNY and CDR2 SVGAGI (reference sequence). The CDR3 extends over 14 amino acids. The CDR3 loop reads CASGPVSGTGELFF. CDR3 in DNA: TGTGCCAGCGGGCCGGTTAGTGGAACCGGGGAGCTGTTTTTT.

The table lists this clonotype with a few counts. Since a much larger clone is just one base distant, this may be a read error. The V gene is TRBV5-1, the J gene TRBJ1-5; 8 bases line up with TRBD1. CDR3 length: 15 residues. Per germline, CDR1 SGHRS and CDR2 YFSETQ. The CDR3 DNA sequence: TGCGCCAGCGGCTTTGGGACAGGAGGTTATCAGCCCCAGCATTTT. It specifies CASGFGTGGYQPQHF.

The table lists this clonotype with many counts. This rearrangement joins TRBV5-1 to TRBJ1-2; TRBD1 matches 7 bases. Germline V gene data show CDR1 as SGHRS and CDR2 as YFSETQ. CDR3 length: 13 amino acids. Unmatched junction bases numbered 6, after V lost 4 bases and J lost 6 bases. CDR3 in amino acids: CASSPRDRDGYTF. The CDR3, as DNA: TGCGCCAGCAGCCCTCGCGACAGGGATGGCTACACCTTC.

This clonotype has a count of ten or more. The chain joins TRBV7-9 to TRBJ2-6, with D possibly being TRBD1 (6 bases). Germline V gene data show CDR1 as SEHNR and CDR2 as FQNEAQ (reference sequence). This CDR3 region has 16 residues. The V end lost 2 bases, the J end lost 2 bases, and 10 bases lay between the germline ends. CDR3 amino acids: CASSLLQGAGANVLTF. The CDR3 DNA follows: TGTGCCAGCAGCTTATTACAGGGTGCTGGGGCCAACGTCCTGACTTTC.

This clonotype showed up many times. The chain employs TRBV6-2 or TRBV6-3 and TRBJ1-2, with 9 nucleotides matching TRBD1. Germline lookup yields CDR1 MNHEY and CDR2 SVGEGT. J gave up 6 bases and V 7 bases, and 12 bases lay outside the gene matches. The CDR3 covers 15 residues. As DNA, the CDR3 is TGTGCCAGCAACGACCTTGACAGGGGGTTAGATGGCTACACCTTC. This gives the protein CASNDLDRGLDGYTF.

This clonotype showed up just a few times. A much larger clone lies a single base off, so this may be a read error. J is TRBJ2-6 and V is TRBV20-1, with TRBD1 identical over 7 bases. Germline assignment: CDR1 DFQATT and CDR2 SNEGSKA (reference sequence). This CDR3 region has 14 residues. CDR3 in amino acids: CSAFTGVGATVLTF. CDR3 in DNA: TGCAGTGCCTTCACAGGGGTTGGGGCCACCGTCCTGACTTTC.

At least ten counts were recorded for this clonotype. V usage is TRBV2 and J usage is TRBJ1-4; TRBD1 is a possible D gene (5 bases). CDR3 size: 16 residues. Per the germline V gene, CDR1 is SNHLY and CDR2 is FYNNEI. V was shortened by 2 bases and J by 7 bases, with 17 bases between the two germline ends. The chain's CDR3 is CASSERRGWGIEKLFF. CDR3 DNA: TGTGCCAGCAGTGAAAGACGGGGGTGGGGGATTGAAAAACTGTTTTTT.

In its sample, this clonotype was seen many times. The chain uses TRBV20-1 and TRBJ1-4; possibly TRBD1 for D (5 bases). V gave up 0 bases and J gave up 6 bases, with 14 bases separating them. The germline V gene has CDR1 DFQATT and CDR2 SNEGSKA (reference sequence). The CDR3 runs to 15 residues. The CDR3 nucleotides are TGCAGTGCTAGAGATGTTCGAAAGGGGTATGAAAAACTGTTTTTT. Translated: CSARDVRKGYEKLFF.

This clonotype occurred many times. The chain has TRBV5-1 and TRBJ2-3, with a weak D call TRBD1 (6 bases). Trimming took 0 bases from V and 2 from J, leaving 10 bases between them. There are 15 residues in the CDR3. Germline V gene data show CDR1 as SGHRS and CDR2 as YFSETQ. The DNA for the CDR3 is TGCGCCAGCAGCTTGGGGACAGCCAACACAGATACGCAGTATTTT. As protein: CASSLGTANTDTQYF.

Comment on this clonotype: Possible read error: a much larger clone is one base away. This chain links TRBV5-6 with TRBJ1-2; no reliable D call. Germline values: CDR1 SGHDT, CDR2 YYEEEE. The CDR3 length is 15 residues. CDR3 loop: CASSLMSPPVYGYAF. In nucleotides, the CDR3 is TGTGCCAGCAGCTTGATGAGTCCACCGGTCTATGGCTACGCCTTC.

This clonotype showed up many times. CDR3 in amino acids: CASSLRPGTHQPQHF. DNA of the CDR3: TGTGCCAGCAGCCTACGACCTGGAACCCATCAGCCCCAGCATTTT. The chain combines TRBV7-8 with TRBJ1-5; D gene ambiguous. Trimming left V 5 bases short and J 5 bases short, with 16 bases between. The CDR3 consists of 15 residues. Germline V gene lookup returns CDR1 SGHVS and CDR2 FQNEAQ.

This clonotype was found once. The chain employs TRBV3-1 and TRBJ1-1; D unresolved. V was cut by 1 base and J by 3 bases, with 3 bases left in between. CDR3 length equals 12 residues. Germline V gene data show CDR1 as LGHDT and CDR2 as YNNKEL (reference sequence). The CDR3 DNA reads TGTGCCAGCAGCCAAGTCTACACTGAAGCTTTCTTT. Translating gives CASSQVYTEAFF.

The CDR3 sequence: CSARDDLRTVSTDTQYF. Here the CDR3 DNA reads TGCAGTGCTAGAGATGACCTTCGGACAGTTAGCACAGATACGCAGTATTTT. V usage is TRBV20-1 and J usage is TRBJ2-3; TRBD1 might be the D (6 bases). CDR1 DFQATT and CDR2 SNEGSKA come from the germline V gene (reference sequence). V lost 0 bases and J lost 0, with 16 bases in between. The CDR3 extends over 17 amino acids.

This clonotype has ten or more counts. CDR3 nucleotide sequence: TGTGCCAGTAGTATGTGGGGCGACACCGGGGAGCTGTTTTTT. Amino acid sequence: CASSMWGDTGELFF. The chain recombines TRBV19 with TRBJ2-2, with D possibly being TRBD1 (5 bases). V was trimmed by 3 bases and J by 3 bases, leaving 8 bases between them. CDR3 length: 14 residues. Per germline, CDR1 LNHDA and CDR2 SQIVND (reference sequence).

Many counts were recorded for this clonotype. The V and J genes are TRBV3-1 and TRBJ1-6; D is unclear. Germline values: CDR1 LGHDT, CDR2 YNNKEL (reference sequence). The CDR3 loop spans 14 amino acids. Trimming left V 4 bases short and J 6 bases short, with 10 bases between. The CDR3 DNA sequence: TGTGCCAGCAGCCCTCGGACGGGTAATTCACCCCTCCACTTT. Translation: CASSPRTGNSPLHF.

The table lists this clonotype with many counts. An end of the junction does not agree with germline; a read error may underlie this. The rearrangement joins TRBV18 to TRBJ2-2; D call uncertain. Germline V CDR1 and CDR2: KGHSH, LQKENI. CDR3 length equals 12 residues. In DNA form, the CDR3 reads TGCGCCAGCAGCCCAAACACCGGGGAGCTGTTTTTT. Protein product: CASSPNTGELFF. Based on the CDR3 plus reference TRBV18 and TRBJ2-2, the full variable domain is NAGVMQNPRHLVRRRGQEARLRCSPMKGHSHVYWYRQLPEEGLKFMVYLQKENIIDESGMPKERFSAEFPKEGPSILRIQQVVRGDSAAYFCASSPNTGELFFGEGSRLTVL.

This clonotype was observed at least ten times. The rearrangement uses TRBV28 and TRBJ1-2; D is possibly TRBD1 (5 bases). CDR1 is MDHEN, CDR2 SYDVKM, per germline. V gave up 10 bases and J gave up 11 bases, with 20 bases separating them. The CDR3 has 12 residues. The CDR3 bases are TGTGCCACCTACAGGTCTAATCCGGGGTACACCTTC. It is translated as CATYRSNPGYTF.

J is TRBJ2-3 and V is TRBV20-1; D may correspond to TRBD1 or TRBD2 (6 bases each). This CDR3 comprises 14 residues. In germline, CDR1 is DFQATT, CDR2 SNEGSKA (reference sequence). Trimming stripped 6 bases from V and 4 bases from J, with 17 bases between. The CDR3 bases are TGCAGTGCCAGCAGCTCCCGGGGGCCAGATACGCAGTATTTT. Translating gives CSASSSRGPDTQYF.